The next 18 T cell receptor beta chains were all read from a single sample in a study of blood T cell repertoires in COVID-19. Profiled with immunoSEQ multiplex PCR; TCRdb holds only in-frame clones, not every one. Of about 280,000 clones in the sample, 80% to 90% were seen once. The sequenced sample consisted of peripheral blood. These receptors all come from a woman aged 25 to 39 with active or convalescent COVID-19.

This clone was counted only a few times. V usage is TRBV18 and J usage is TRBJ1-5; TRBD1 aligns across 7 bases. CDR1 KGHSH and CDR2 LQKENI come from the germline V gene. The CDR3 extends over 14 amino acids. V gave up 5 bases and J gave up 5 bases; unmatched junction bases: 6. The DNA for the CDR3 is TGTGCCAGCTCAGAGACAGGGAGCGATCAGCCCCAGCATTTT. Its protein product is CASSETGSDQPQHF.

This rearrangement joins TRBV28 to TRBJ1-2, with a possible D match to TRBD1 (6 bases). V gave up 5 bases and J gave up 4 bases, with 14 bases separating them. The CDR3 spans 14 residues. CDR1 is MDHEN and CDR2 is SYDVKM in the germline V gene. CDR3 sequence reads: CASSPGQLAYGYTF. The CDR3 DNA is TGTGCCAGCAGTCCTGGACAGTTAGCCTATGGCTACACCTTC.

The CDR3: CSARSGGADTQYF. The CDR3 DNA reads TGCAGCGCCCGTAGCGGGGGGGCCGATACGCAGTATTTT. This chain connects TRBV29-1 to TRBJ2-3, with 11 nucleotides matching TRBD2. The CDR3 has 13 amino acids. CDR1 and CDR2 from the germline V gene are SQVTM and ANQGSEA. With 7 bases clipped from V and 6 bases from J, the junction kept 6 bases outside the gene matches.

The V gene is TRBV10-3, the J gene TRBJ1-2; possible D gene TRBD1, 5 bases. The V and J ends lost 3 bases and 3 bases respectively, with 5 bases between them. The CDR3 sequence is 12 residues long. Germline CDR1 and CDR2: ENHRY and SYGVKD. The CDR3, as DNA: TGTGCCATCAGTGAAGGGGACTATGGCTACACCTTC. Translating it yields CAISEGDYGYTF.

This CDR3 reads CASSAAEKNTDTQYF. In DNA form, the CDR3 reads TGCGCCAGCAGCGCGGCGGAGAAGAACACAGATACGCAGTATTTT. The V call is TRBV5-1, the J call TRBJ2-3; D unresolved. V gave up 4 bases and J gave up 2 bases, with 14 bases separating them. CDR1 and CDR2 (germline): SGHRS, YFSETQ. The CDR3 consists of 15 residues.

V gene TRBV11-2 combines with J gene TRBJ2-5, with D perhaps TRBD1 (6 bases). Germline lookup yields CDR1 SGHAT and CDR2 FQNNGV. The ends were cut back, 5 bases at V and 5 bases at J, with 18 bases in the middle. CDR3 length equals 15 residues. The DNA for the CDR3 is TGTGCCAGCAGCCTCCTCAGGGGAGCGATGGAGACCCAGTACTTC. Translating it yields CASSLLRGAMETQYF.

The gene calls are TRBV11-2 and TRBJ1-5; D is ambiguous. The CDR3 is made up of 13 amino acids. The V end was cut by 1 base, the J end by 1 base, with 2 bases between. CDR1 is SGHAT, CDR2 FQNNGV, per germline. The CDR3 region has the DNA TGTGCCAGCAGCTTAGCAAGCAATCAGCCCCAGCATTTT. Protein: CASSLASNQPQHF. Complete variable domain (other parts from reference TRBV11-2 and TRBJ1-5): EAGVAQSPRYKIIEKRQSVAFWCNPISGHATLYWYQQILGQGPKLLIQFQNNGVVDDSQLPKDRFSAERLKGVDSTLKIQPAKLEDSAVYLCASSLASNQPQHFGDGTRLSIL.

The chain recombines TRBV3-1 (or the pseudogene TRBV3-2) with TRBJ1-3; D remains ambiguous. This CDR3 comprises 13 residues. Germline V CDR1 and CDR2: LGHDT, YNNKEL (reference sequence). V lost 1 base to trimming and J lost 6 bases, with 7 bases between them. The CDR3 spells CASSQGHQNTIYF. The DNA of the CDR3 is TGTGCCAGCAGCCAAGGACATCAAAACACCATATATTTT.

CDR3 sequence: CASSAQPGQAEGYTF. CDR3 coding DNA: TGTGCCAGCAGTGCCCAACCTGGGCAGGCTGAGGGCTACACCTTC. V gene TRBV6-4 combines with J gene TRBJ1-2; no reliable D call. The V end lost 4 bases, the J end lost 8 bases, and 20 bases lay between the germline ends. The V gene's germline CDR1 is MRHNA and CDR2 SNTAGT. The CDR3 runs to 15 residues.

The chain uses TRBV28 and TRBJ2-3, with 7 bases matching TRBD2. The CDR3 consists of 13 residues. Germline assignment: CDR1 MDHEN and CDR2 SYDVKM. Trimming removed 6 bases from V and 4 bases from J; junction bases left unmatched: 4. The CDR3 reads CASRVTSSDTQYF. CDR3 in DNA: TGTGCCAGCAGAGTGACTAGCTCAGATACGCAGTATTTT.

The chain carries TRBV5-1 and TRBJ1-6, with 7 bases aligning to TRBD1. Germline loops: CDR1 SGHRS, CDR2 YFSETQ. CDR3 size: 17 residues. V lost 2 bases, J lost 5 bases, and 10 bases stayed unmatched. The CDR3 DNA sequence: TGCGCCAGCAGCTTAGGAGCCGGGACAGCGGATAATTCACCCCTCCACTTT. Residues: CASSLGAGTADNSPLHF.

This sequence joins TRBV28 and TRBJ1-3; D perhaps matches TRBD1 (6 bases). Trimming took off 6 bases at V and 0 bases at J, with 12 bases between the two ends. The CDR3 sequence is 15 residues long. Germline V gene lookup returns CDR1 MDHEN and CDR2 SYDVKM. CDR3 DNA sequence: TGTGCCAGCAGCCTACGACAGGCCTCTGGAAACACCATATATTTT. Its protein product is CASSLRQASGNTIYF.

V usage is TRBV3-1 (or the pseudogene TRBV3-2) and J usage is TRBJ1-3; no firm D call. V was trimmed by 1 base and J by 4 bases, leaving 14 bases between them. There are 16 residues in the CDR3. Germline CDR1 reads LGHDT; CDR2 reads YNNKEL (reference sequence). The CDR3 region has the DNA TGTGCCAGCAGCCAAGTGCTCAGGCGTCGAGGAAACACCATATATTTT. Translated, it gives CASSQVLRRRGNTIYF.

This sequence joins TRBV25-1 and TRBJ2-1; 7 bases line up with TRBD2. J gave up 3 bases and V 6 bases, and 8 bases lay outside the gene matches. Germline V lookup: CDR1 MGHDK, CDR2 SYGVNS. There are 15 residues in the CDR3. CDR3 bases: TGTGCCAGCAGGGGGGGGTTGAAGGTCTACAATGAGCAGTTCTTC. Amino acids: CASRGGLKVYNEQFF.

In the case of this clone: One junction end disagrees with the germline gene, perhaps due to a read error. The gene calls are TRBV30 and TRBJ1-3; D gene ambiguous. The CDR3 sequence is 13 residues long. Per germline, CDR1 GTSNPN and CDR2 SVGIG (reference sequence). The DNA of the CDR3 is TGTGCCTGGAGTGTACTAGGGCGTCGGACCGCGGATTTT. Its translation is CAWSVLGRRTADF.

The chain is built from TRBV30 and TRBJ2-6; possibly TRBD1 for D (5 bases). V lost 3 bases to trimming and J lost 1 base, with 7 bases between them. Germline lookup yields CDR1 GTSNPN and CDR2 SVGIG (reference sequence). The CDR3 is made up of 14 amino acids. The CDR3 sequence is CAWSRVSGANVLTF. CDR3 sequence (DNA): TGTGCCTGGAGCAGGGTGTCTGGGGCCAACGTCCTGACTTTC. Full variable domain (rest looked up from reference TRBV30 and TRBJ2-6): SQTIHQWPATLVQPVGSPLSLECTVEGTSNPNLYWYRQAAGRGLQLLFYSVGIGQISSEVPQNLSASRPQDRQFILSSKKLLLSDSGFYLCAWSRVSGANVLTFGAGSRLTVL.

This clone was recorded a few times. The rearrangement links TRBV28 to TRBJ2-1, with a possible D match to TRBD1 (6 bases). The CDR3 spans 15 residues. The V and J ends lost 7 bases and 1 base respectively, with 14 bases between them. Germline values: CDR1 MDHEN, CDR2 SYDVKM. CDR3 protein: CASTPLDSSYNEQFF. As DNA, the CDR3 is TGTGCCAGCACTCCTCTGGACAGTTCCTACAATGAGCAGTTCTTC.

This clone was counted between two and nine times. The V call is TRBV4-1, the J call TRBJ2-7; a weak D match, TRBD2 (5 bases). The CDR3 is made up of 16 amino acids. Germline V CDR1 and CDR2: MGHRA, YSYEKL. Between the trimmed V and J ends, which lost 0 bases and 0 bases, there was a span of 12 bases. CDR3 sequence (DNA): TGCGCCAGCAGCCAAGACCGGGGAATCTCCTCCTACGAGCAGTACTTC. Its translation is CASSQDRGISSYEQYF.